Below are 15 T cell receptor beta chains sequenced from a single sample in a study of human T cells and chemical hapten exposure. In TCRdb, the RACE reads were re-called with MiXCR into one record per CDR3 protein. Here the sample spans 110,000 to 150,000 distinct CDR3 sequences, about 12% being singletons. Time point of the sample: patch test 2, 6 weeks after DPC sensitization. Stated treatment: therapeutic diphenylcyclopropenone sensitization with weekly scalp DPC. The sequencing here drew on whole blood, taken in connection with sensitization to the hapten diphenylcyclopropenone (DPC). Receptors originate from a woman aged 45-65 years with alopecia areata. Some clones in this sample may be carry-over from other donors' samples.

The chain couples TRBV2 to TRBJ2-7, with D possibly being TRBD1 (7 bases). V lost 10 bases and J lost 4, with 14 bases in between. Germline lookup yields CDR1 SNHLY and CDR2 FYNNEI. The CDR3 contains 12 residues. As DNA, the CDR3 is TGTGCCACCGGACAGGCGGGGTACGAGCAGTACTTC. It specifies CATGQAGYEQYF.

CDR3 amino acids: CSASHRAVSTDTQYF. The CDR3 nucleotides are TGCAGTGCTAGCCACAGGGCAGTCAGCACAGATACGCAGTATTTT. The chain is built from TRBV20-1 and TRBJ2-3; perhaps TRBD1 as D (6 bases). The CDR3 contains 15 residues. V lost 3 bases and J 0 bases, leaving 13 bases between the germline ends. Germline V gene sequence: CDR1 DFQATT, CDR2 SNEGSKA (reference sequence).

The chain recombines TRBV30 with TRBJ2-4; the D is unclear. Trimming took 3 bases from V and 1 from J, leaving 7 bases between them. The CDR3 runs 13 residues. The germline gives CDR1 GTSNPN, CDR2 SVGIG (reference sequence). The CDR3 sequence is CAWSPAAKNIQYF. CDR3 DNA sequence: TGTGCCTGGAGCCCAGCGGCCAAAAACATTCAGTACTTC.

This clonotype has at least ten counts. The chain is built from TRBV2 and TRBJ1-2; 8 nucleotides agree with TRBD1. CDR1 and CDR2 from the germline V gene are SNHLY and FYNNEI. V was clipped by 7 bases and J by 7 bases; unmatched bases: 8. This CDR3 is 13 amino acids long. This CDR3 reads CASTRQGRSGYTF. The CDR3 DNA reads TGTGCCAGCACCCGACAGGGGAGAAGTGGCTACACCTTC.

This clonotype was picked up a small number of times. The chain uses TRBV12-3 or TRBV12-4 and TRBJ2-5; TRBD2 matches at 7 bases. The CDR3 is made up of 13 amino acids. Trimming at V came to 3 bases and at J to 5 bases, leaving 3 bases not matched to a gene. CDR3: CASSFRGGETQYF. The DNA of the CDR3 is TGTGCCAGCAGTTTCCGGGGAGGGGAGACCCAGTACTTC.

There are a few counts of this clonotype. The chain employs TRBV29-1 and TRBJ2-1, with a weak D call TRBD1 (5 bases). The CDR3 runs to 13 residues. Per the germline V gene, CDR1 is SQVTM and CDR2 is ANQGSEA. V gave up 0 bases and J gave up 8 bases, with 11 bases separating them. The CDR3 nucleotides are TGCAGCGTTGAAGATCCAGGGCGCGATGAGCAGTTCTTC. The encoded protein is CSVEDPGRDEQFF.

This clonotype came up a few times. The J gene is TRBJ1-2, the V gene TRBV7-8; D remains unclear. Trimming cost V 2 bases and J 2 bases, with 9 bases left between them. In germline, CDR1 is SGHVS, CDR2 FQNEAQ. The CDR3 contains 14 residues. The CDR3 coding sequence is TGTGCCAGCAGCTTATTTGCAGACAACTATGGCTACACCTTC. As protein: CASSLFADNYGYTF.

The V gene is TRBV11-1, the J gene TRBJ1-2; no clear D. V was pared by 3 bases and J by 4 bases, with 15 bases between. The CDR3 consists of 15 residues. Germline CDR1 is SGHAT and CDR2 is FQDESV (reference sequence). The CDR3 protein is CASSLGIEVRYGYTF. In DNA form, the CDR3 reads TGTGCCAGCAGCTTGGGGATTGAAGTACGCTATGGCTACACCTTC.

The chain has TRBV9 and TRBJ1-1; tentative D call: TRBD1 (5 bases). V lost 4 bases and J lost 2, with 12 bases in between. CDR1 is SGDLS and CDR2 is YYNGEE in the germline V gene. This CDR3 contains 14 residues. CDR3: CASSSRTRNTEAFF. CDR3 DNA: TGTGCCAGCAGCTCCCGGACACGTAACACTGAAGCTTTCTTT.

V and J are TRBV5-1 and TRBJ2-7, with a tentative D call TRBD1 (6 bases). Germline-derived CDR1 and CDR2 are SGHRS and YFSETQ. The CDR3 runs 16 residues. With 0 bases removed from V and 5 bases from J, the gap between germline ends came to 18 bases. In DNA, the CDR3 is TGCGCCAGCAGCTTGGCCGGCCAGGGGTGGATCCACGAGCAGTACTTC. As protein: CASSLAGQGWIHEQYF.

This clonotype was detected many times. This sequence joins TRBV6-2 or TRBV6-3 and TRBJ2-7; TRBD1 agrees at 7 bases. The CDR3 consists of 12 residues. CDR1 is MNHEY, CDR2 SVGEGT, per germline. With 2 bases clipped from V and 6 bases from J, the junction kept 1 base outside the gene matches. The CDR3 nucleotides are TGTGCCAGCAGTTACAGGACAGGCGAGCAGTACTTC. It specifies CASSYRTGEQYF.

This clonotype occurred a few times. This rearrangement joins TRBV7-3 to TRBJ2-1; tentative D call: TRBD2 (5 bases). V shed 1 base and J shed 7 bases, with 14 bases lying between them. This CDR3 contains 15 residues. Looked up from germline, CDR1 is SGHTA and CDR2 is FQGTGA. Written as DNA, the CDR3 is TGTGCCAGCAGCTTAAGAGGGAGTGTTAAAAATGAGCAGTTCTTC. The encoded protein is CASSLRGSVKNEQFF.

The chain links TRBV28 to TRBJ1-4, with 9 nucleotides matching TRBD1. The CDR3 has 15 amino acids. The germline V gene encodes CDR1 MDHEN and CDR2 SYDVKM. V lost 6 bases and J lost 4; bases outside the gene matches: 6. CDR3 in DNA: TGTGCCAGCAGGCCAGGGACAGGGCTTAATGAAAAACTGTTTTTT. Translation: CASRPGTGLNEKLFF.

This clonotype appeared many times. The gene calls are TRBV12-3 or TRBV12-4 and TRBJ2-1; 10 nucleotides agree with TRBD1. The V gene end was trimmed by 4 bases and the J gene end by 8 bases; junction bases not matched to a gene: 5. The CDR3 spans 14 residues. CDR3 sequence (DNA): TGTGCCAGCAGTTCGGGACAGGGGAACGATGAGCAGTTCTTC. It translates to CASSSGQGNDEQFF.

The rearrangement uses TRBV9 and TRBJ2-3, with D perhaps matching TRBD2 (5 bases). The CDR3 contains 17 residues. V was shortened by 5 bases and J by 0 bases, with 19 bases between the two germline ends. CDR1 is SGDLS, CDR2 YYNGEE, per germline. The CDR3, as DNA: TGTGCCAGCAGTCCACGGACGGGCGGGTCTAGCACAGATACGCAGTATTTT. Translation: CASSPRTGGSSTDTQYF.